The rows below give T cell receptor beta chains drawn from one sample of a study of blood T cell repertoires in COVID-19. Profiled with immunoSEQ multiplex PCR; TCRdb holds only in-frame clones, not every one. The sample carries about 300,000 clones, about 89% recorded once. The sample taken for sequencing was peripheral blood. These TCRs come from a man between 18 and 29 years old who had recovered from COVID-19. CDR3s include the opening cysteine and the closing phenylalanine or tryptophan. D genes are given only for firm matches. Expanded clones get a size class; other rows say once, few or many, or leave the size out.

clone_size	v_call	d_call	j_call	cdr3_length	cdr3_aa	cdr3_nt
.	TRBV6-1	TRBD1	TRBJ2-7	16	CASSGAGQGASYEQYF	TGTGCCAGCAGTGGCGCGGGACAGGGGGCGTCCTACGAGCAGTACTTC
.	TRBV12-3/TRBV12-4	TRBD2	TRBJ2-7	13	CANTLAGGYEQYF	TGTGCCAACACACTAGCGGGAGGCTACGAGCAGTACTTC
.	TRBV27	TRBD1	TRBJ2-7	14	CASSFGTGDYEQYF	TGTGCCAGCAGTTTCGGGACAGGGGACTACGAGCAGTACTTC
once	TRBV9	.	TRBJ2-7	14	CASSVGGGTGEQYF	TGTGCCAGCAGCGTAGGCGGGGGCACGGGGGAGCAGTACTTC
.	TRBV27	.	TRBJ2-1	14	CASSDFGQDNEQFF	TGTGCCAGCAGCGACTTCGGCCAAGACAATGAGCAGTTCTTC
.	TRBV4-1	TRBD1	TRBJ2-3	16	CASSRMTGGNTDTQYF	TGCGCCAGCAGCCGCATGACAGGGGGCAATACAGATACGCAGTATTTT
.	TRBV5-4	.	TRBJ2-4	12	CASSLVGDIQYF	TGTGCCAGCAGCTTGGTAGGGGACATTCAGTACTTC
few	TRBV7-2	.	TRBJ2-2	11	CASSFVGELFF	TGTGCCAGCAGCTTCGTCGGGGAGCTGTTTTTT
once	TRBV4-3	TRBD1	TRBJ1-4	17	CASSQGTGGFGNEKLFF	TGCGCCAGCAGCCAAGGGACAGGGGGCTTCGGTAATGAAAAACTGTTTTTT
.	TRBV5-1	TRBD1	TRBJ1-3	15	CASSVRTGYGNTIYF	TGCGCCAGCAGCGTCAGGACAGGGTACGGAAACACCATATATTTT
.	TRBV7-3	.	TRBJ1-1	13	CASSPTGTTEAFF	TGTGCCAGCAGCCCCACAGGGACCACTGAAGCTTTCTTT
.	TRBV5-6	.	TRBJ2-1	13	CASSWVQGHEQFF	TGTGCCAGCAGCTGGGTGCAGGGGCATGAGCAGTTCTTC
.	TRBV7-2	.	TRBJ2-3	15	CASSFQATSTDTQYF	TGTGCCAGCAGCTTCCAAGCGACGAGCACAGATACGCAGTATTTT
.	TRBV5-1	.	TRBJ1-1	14	CASSLGGTSAEAFF	TGCGCCAGCAGCTTGGGTGGGACTTCCGCTGAAGCTTTCTTT
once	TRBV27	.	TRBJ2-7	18	CASSPRSPRTDSSYEQYF	TGTGCCAGCAGTCCGCGAAGTCCCCGGACTGATAGCTCCTACGAGCAGTACTTC
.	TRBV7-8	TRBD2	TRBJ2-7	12	CASSLIGGRQYF	TGTGCCAGCAGCTTAATCGGCGGGAGGCAGTACTTC
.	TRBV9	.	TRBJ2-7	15	CASSVAGEGAYEQYF	TGTGCCAGCAGCGTAGCGGGAGAAGGCGCCTACGAGCAGTACTTC
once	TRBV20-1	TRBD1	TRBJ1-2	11	CSARDREGYTF	TGCAGTGCTCGCGACAGGGAGGGCTACACCTTC
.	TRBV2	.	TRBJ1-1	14	CASGEGVMNTEAFF	TGTGCCAGCGGGGAGGGCGTAATGAACACTGAAGCTTTCTTT
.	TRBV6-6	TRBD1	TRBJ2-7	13	CASNWDRFYEQYF	TGTGCCAGCAATTGGGACAGGTTCTACGAGCAGTACTTC
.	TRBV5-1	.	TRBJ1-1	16	CASSLLNYGANTEAFF	TGCGCCAGCAGCTTACTAAATTACGGAGCGAACACTGAAGCTTTCTTT
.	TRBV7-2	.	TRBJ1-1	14	CASSGWGPATEAFF	TGTGCCAGCAGCGGGTGGGGGCCGGCCACTGAAGCTTTCTTT
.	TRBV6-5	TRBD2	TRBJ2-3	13	CASSKLAGDTQYF	TGTGCCAGCAGTAAACTAGCGGGAGATACGCAGTATTTT
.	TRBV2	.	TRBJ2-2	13	CASGKESTGELFF	TGTGCCAGCGGTAAGGAGAGCACCGGGGAGCTGTTTTTT
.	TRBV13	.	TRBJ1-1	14	CASARGATNTEAFF	TGTGCCAGCGCCCGGGGGGCGACGAACACTGAAGCTTTCTTT